Listed below are T cell receptor beta chains from one sample, sequenced in a study of T cells after yellow fever vaccination. A single record per CDR3 protein comes from TCRdb applying MiXCR to the 5' RACE reads. The data show hundreds of thousands of distinct CDR3 sequences, around a sixth seen once. The sequences come from PBMCs, collected before the yellow fever booster vaccination. These receptors originate from a man aged 18 to 35 who received the YFV17D yellow fever vaccine. The CDR3 runs from the conserved cysteine through the conserved F or W. A D gene is named only where the DNA matches it firmly. Clone size is not always given. Where it is, it says once, few, many or a class for expanded clones.

>NA|few|TRBJ1-2|TRBV4-3
TGCGCCAGCAGCCAAGATTCTACCATCACCTATGGCTACACCTTC
CASSQDSTITYGYTF
>TRBD1|few|TRBJ1-5|TRBV6-5
TGTGCCAGCAAGGACAGGGGGCTGAATCAGCCCCAGCATTTT
CASKDRGLNQPQHF
>TRBD1|NA|TRBJ2-1|TRBV5-1
TGCGCCAGCAGCCCCCGCCCGACAGGGAACAATGAGCAGTTCTTC
CASSPRPTGNNEQFF
>TRBD1|many|TRBJ2-5|TRBV6-1
TGTGCCAGCAGTGAGGACAGGGACCAAGAGACCCAGTACTTC
CASSEDRDQETQYF
>TRBD1|once|TRBJ2-1|TRBV5-1
TGCGCCAGCAGCTGGAGGACAGGACGCGACAATGAGCAGTTCTTC
CASSWRTGRDNEQFF
>TRBD2|NA|TRBJ2-1|TRBV6-1
TGTGCCAGTATCCGTACGCGGGGGAGCTCCTACAATGAGCAGTTCTTC
CASIRTRGSSYNEQFF
>NA|few|TRBJ2-1|TRBV7-9
TGTGCCAGCAGCTTAGCGCTCACTGGGATACACAATGAGCAGTTCTTC
CASSLALTGIHNEQFF
>TRBD1|few|TRBJ1-1|TRBV12-3/TRBV12-4
TGTGCCAGCAGCCGACAGGGGTTTCGCACTGAAGCTTTCTTT
CASSRQGFRTEAFF
>NA|NA|TRBJ1-4|TRBV12-3/TRBV12-4
TGTGCCAGCACCTTCGGGGGTTCTAATGAAAAACTGTTTTTT
CASTFGGSNEKLFF
>TRBD1|NA|TRBJ1-1|TRBV6-5
TGTGCCAGCAGGAAGGACAGGGCGAACACTGAAGCTTTCTTT
CASRKDRANTEAFF
>NA|few|TRBJ1-3|TRBV6-6
TGTGCCAGCAGTGGTTCGGGTACCGGAAACACCATATATTTT
CASSGSGTGNTIYF
>NA|many|TRBJ2-3|TRBV18
TGTGCCAGCTCACCCCCACGGGGCGGAGCAGATACGCAGTATTTT
CASSPPRGGADTQYF
>NA|NA|TRBJ2-6|TRBV4-2
TGTGCCAGCAGCCATCTCGGGGGCTCTGGGGCCAACGTCCTGACTTTC
CASSHLGGSGANVLTF
>NA|few|TRBJ2-7|TRBV4-1
TGCGCCAGCAGCCAAGGACTGCAGGGGATCTACGAGCAGTACTTC
CASSQGLQGIYEQYF
>NA|few|TRBJ2-3|TRBV2
TGTGCCAGCTCTGACGGGTGGGGTACGCAGTATTTT
CASSDGWGTQYF
>NA|NA|TRBJ2-2|TRBV4-2
TGTGCCAGCCGGCTGGGCTTAGGGGCCGGGGAGCTGTTTTTT
CASRLGLGAGELFF
>NA|many|TRBJ2-3|TRBV9
TGTGCCAGCAGCGTAGCTGCTGATACGCAGTATTTT
CASSVAADTQYF
>NA|NA|TRBJ2-2|TRBV3-1
TGTGCCAGCAGCCAAAGCCGGGAGCACTACACCGGGGAGCTGTTTTTT
CASSQSREHYTGELFF
>NA|NA|TRBJ2-5|TRBV7-3
TGTGCCAGCAGCCCTATGGGTGCAGCAGAGACCCAGTACTTC
CASSPMGAAETQYF
>NA|NA|TRBJ2-1|TRBV7-9
TGTGCCAGCAGCTTACGACCCCAACCTGAGCAGTTCTTC
CASSLRPQPEQFF
>NA|few|TRBJ1-2|TRBV15
TGTGCCACCAGCAGAGCCCCCTACCCAGGGCAGAGTGGCTACACCTTC
CATSRAPYPGQSGYTF
>NA|NA|TRBJ2-3|TRBV7-2
TGTGCCAGCAGCAGAGACACGGGGGCCGGCGCAGATACGCAGTATTTT
CASSRDTGAGADTQYF
>TRBD2|many|TRBJ2-5|TRBV18
TGTGCCAGCTCACCGCTCGGCGGGGGGCCGGGAGAGACCCAGTACTTC
CASSPLGGGPGETQYF
>TRBD1|NA|TRBJ2-5|TRBV7-6
TGTGCCAGCAGCTGGACAGGGATATCAGAGACCCAGTACTTC
CASSWTGISETQYF
>NA|NA|TRBJ2-1|TRBV7-3
TGTGCCAGCAGCTCCTGGGACTTCCCTCACAATGAGCAGTTCTTC
CASSSWDFPHNEQFF
>NA|NA|TRBJ2-4|TRBV5-1
TGCGCCAGCAGCTTGGGAACAGGGTCCGCCAAAAACATTCAGTACTTC
CASSLGTGSAKNIQYF
>TRBD2|NA|TRBJ2-2|TRBV7-2
TGTGCCAGCAGCCCGCGGGGGGGCCCCACCGGGGAGCTGTTTTTT
CASSPRGGPTGELFF
>NA|NA|TRBJ1-1|TRBV4-2
TGTGCCAGCAGCCAAGTAGGCACATTAACTGAAGCTTTCTTT
CASSQVGTLTEAFF
>NA|NA|TRBJ1-2|TRBV5-1
TGCGCCAGCAGCCTGGAGCAGGACACCTATGGCTACACCTTC
CASSLEQDTYGYTF
>NA|NA|TRBJ1-2|TRBV7-9
TGTGCCAGCAGCCACTTTGGAGGGACCGGTGGCTACACCTTC
CASSHFGGTGGYTF
>NA|NA|TRBJ1-1|TRBV6-5
TGTGCCAGCAACCAGGGTTGGGGGACTGAAGCTTTCTTT
CASNQGWGTEAFF
>TRBD2|NA|TRBJ2-1|TRBV3-1
TGTGCCAGCACGTTTGGCGGGGGTGAGCAGTTCTTC
CASTFGGGEQFF
>TRBD1|many|TRBJ1-5|TRBV6-5
TGTGCCAGCTGGACAGGGTCGGGACAGCCCCAGCATTTT
CASWTGSGQPQHF
>TRBD1|few|TRBJ1-1|TRBV29-1
TGCAGCGTTGAAGATGAGGGCAGGGGGGTAATTGAAGCTTTCTTT
CSVEDEGRGVIEAFF
>NA|few|TRBJ1-2|TRBV20-1
TGCAGTGCCCCCCGGCCGAGAGAGGCTAGCTATGGCTACACCTTC
CSAPRPREASYGYTF
>TRBD1|NA|TRBJ2-1|TRBV2
TGTGCCAGCAATCCGGACAGGGGCTACAATGAGCAGTTCTTC
CASNPDRGYNEQFF
>NA|NA|TRBJ1-2|TRBV18
TGTGCCAGCTCACCGACCCGAGAGCTGAACGGCTACACCTTC
CASSPTRELNGYTF
>NA|few|TRBJ1-6|TRBV15
TGTGCCACCAGCGGCAGGAATTCACCCCTCCACTTT
CATSGRNSPLHF
>TRBD1|NA|TRBJ2-7|TRBV7-9
TGTGCCAGCAGCTCGCGCTTGGGACAGCACGAGCAGTACTTC
CASSSRLGQHEQYF
>NA|NA|TRBJ1-1|TRBV19
TGTGCCAGTAGTATAGCTCGGAGTAAGGCTTCGGCTTTCTTT
CASSIARSKASAFF
>TRBD1|NA|TRBJ1-2|TRBV20-1
TGCAGTGCCCTAATCACGGACAGGGAATATGGCTACACCTTC
CSALITDREYGYTF
>TRBD2|NA|TRBJ2-3|TRBV4-1
TGCGCCAGCAGCCAAGATGGGTCAGGGAGGGGAACAGATACGCAGTATTTT
CASSQDGSGRGTDTQYF
>NA|NA|TRBJ2-1|TRBV6-2/TRBV6-3
TGTGCCAGCAGTTACTCGAAGACTATCCCCTACAATGAGCAGTTCTTC
CASSYSKTIPYNEQFF
>NA|NA|TRBJ2-1|TRBV20-1
TGCAGTGCTAGAGCCCAAAAGGGCTGGCTCGATGAGCAGTTCTTC
CSARAQKGWLDEQFF
>TRBD1|NA|TRBJ2-3|TRBV19
TGTGCCAGTAGTATTCCGGGGACAGGATCAGATACGCAGTATTTT
CASSIPGTGSDTQYF